This T cell receptor (beta chain) was recovered during a study of T cells after yellow fever vaccination. For the study at large: Any fraction with a low cell number was prepared using SMART-Seq v4 Ultra Low Input. Points from the study as a whole: Contamination of FACS-sorted repertoires by abundant clonotypes from the bulk population could occur. The CD4 compartment and the CD8 compartment contained a small share of clonotypes in common.

The V end lost 6 bases, the J end lost 0 bases, and 6 bases lay between the germline ends. This CDR3 is 13 amino acids long. In this sample, this clonotype turned up many times. The antigen is undetermined. MiXCR, applied by TCRdb to the 5' RACE reads, yields one record per CDR3 protein. The sample lists under 400,000 distinct CDR3 sequences, roughly an eighth occurring once. The TCR sequence derives from a young man who received the YFV17D yellow fever vaccine. Sequencing used CD4+ T cells sorted from PBMCs, obtained 15 days after the yellow fever booster vaccination. J is TRBJ1-3 and V is TRBV12-3 or TRBV12-4; D unclear. CDR3 DNA: TGTGCCAGCAGCCAGTTCTCTGGAAACACCATATATTTT. It encodes CASSQFSGNTIYF.